Listed below are T cell receptor beta chains from one sample, sequenced in a study of CD8 T cells in ankylosing spondylitis. TCRdb called the 5' RACE reads again in MiXCR, with one record for every CDR3 protein. The sample includes around 150,000 distinct CDR3 sequences, under 45% of them seen just once. Sequenced input: synovial fluid, either unsorted or a sorted T cell fraction (not recorded which). The receptors were gathered from a male donor with ankylosing spondylitis. The CDR3 runs from the conserved cysteine through the conserved F or W. A D gene is named only where the DNA matches it firmly.

V gene: TRBV15
D gene: TRBD1
J gene: TRBJ1-2
CDR3 protein: CATSRTPGQGNGYTF

V gene: TRBV3-1
D gene: NA
J gene: TRBJ2-3
CDR3 protein: CASTPAPGHCKDTQYF

V gene: TRBV28
D gene: NA
J gene: TRBJ2-3
CDR3 protein: CASSSVLLTDTQYF

V gene: TRBV18
D gene: TRBD1
J gene: TRBJ2-1
CDR3 protein: CASSPHQIGGGYNEQFF

V gene: TRBV7-8
D gene: TRBD2
J gene: TRBJ2-3
CDR3 protein: CASSFLVLAGAGRATDTQYF

V gene: TRBV7-9
D gene: NA
J gene: TRBJ2-7
CDR3 protein: CASSRTDSPDPYEQYF

V gene: TRBV12-3/TRBV12-4
D gene: NA
J gene: TRBJ2-1
CDR3 protein: CASSFGTGRAFF

V gene: TRBV6-1
D gene: TRBD1
J gene: TRBJ1-4
CDR3 protein: CASSELTGEGGEKLFF

V gene: TRBV28
D gene: NA
J gene: TRBJ2-7
CDR3 protein: CASRPWIGSSYEQYF

V gene: TRBV27
D gene: NA
J gene: TRBJ2-7
CDR3 protein: CASSSRLRPREQYF

V gene: TRBV7-8
D gene: NA
J gene: TRBJ2-7
CDR3 protein: CASSLGPLGGRWGRFYEQYF

V gene: TRBV28
D gene: TRBD1
J gene: TRBJ2-7
CDR3 protein: CASSLGQDFYEQYF

V gene: TRBV29-1
D gene: NA
J gene: TRBJ1-2
CDR3 protein: CSVAHIYGYTF

V gene: TRBV27
D gene: NA
J gene: TRBJ1-4
CDR3 protein: CASSSEGDEKLFF

V gene: TRBV24-1
D gene: NA
J gene: TRBJ2-7
CDR3 protein: CATMRGKDRCGYEQYF

V gene: TRBV7-6
D gene: NA
J gene: TRBJ1-3
CDR3 protein: CASSLLVEGGNTIYF

V gene: TRBV5-1
D gene: TRBD2
J gene: TRBJ2-1
CDR3 protein: CASSLHRKIFLAGGSNEQFF

V gene: TRBV4-2
D gene: NA
J gene: TRBJ2-3
CDR3 protein: CASSQAGAPDTQYF

V gene: TRBV6-1
D gene: NA
J gene: TRBJ2-3
CDR3 protein: CASRTRVQSTDTQYF

V gene: TRBV12-3/TRBV12-4
D gene: TRBD2
J gene: TRBJ2-3
CDR3 protein: CASSLEAGGGTDTQYF

V gene: TRBV3-1
D gene: TRBD1
J gene: TRBJ1-1
CDR3 protein: CASSPSGGWYAEAFF

V gene: TRBV4-2
D gene: TRBD2
J gene: TRBJ2-5
CDR3 protein: CASSQPRTSANQETQYF

V gene: TRBV20-1
D gene: NA
J gene: TRBJ1-1
CDR3 protein: CSARPPDVNTEAFF

V gene: TRBV6-2/TRBV6-3
D gene: NA
J gene: TRBJ2-7
CDR3 protein: CASTQGKGSYEQYF

V gene: TRBV12-3/TRBV12-4
D gene: NA
J gene: TRBJ1-5
CDR3 protein: CASRLGYNQPQHF

V gene: TRBV7-8
D gene: NA
J gene: TRBJ1-2
CDR3 protein: CASSLEDALYGYTF

V gene: TRBV11-1
D gene: TRBD1
J gene: TRBJ1-5
CDR3 protein: CASSFSGTGGSLSNQPQHF

V gene: TRBV28
D gene: NA
J gene: TRBJ1-1
CDR3 protein: CASSLYVWTEAFF

V gene: TRBV5-1
D gene: TRBD1
J gene: TRBJ2-1
CDR3 protein: CASSLTGAKNEQFF

V gene: TRBV20-1
D gene: NA
J gene: TRBJ2-3
CDR3 protein: CSGSMPDTQYF

V gene: TRBV4-1
D gene: TRBD1
J gene: TRBJ2-1
CDR3 protein: CASSQLAGTGTSYNEQFF

V gene: TRBV4-1
D gene: TRBD2
J gene: TRBJ2-3
CDR3 protein: CASSHRTSPLTDTQYF

V gene: TRBV10-3
D gene: NA
J gene: TRBJ1-6
CDR3 protein: CATHRAGNSPLHF